These T cell receptor beta chains were read from a single sample in a study of breast tumors, draining lymph nodes, adjacent tissues. In TCRdb, the multiplex PCR reads were re-called with MiXCR into one record per CDR3 protein. This table has about 230,000 distinct CDR3 sequences, about 30% appearing once. The sequenced sample consisted of axillary lymph node tissue. Source of these receptors: a female donor with breast cancer. Some clones in this sample may be carry-over from other donors' samples. Both conserved end residues are part of each CDR3. D genes are given only for firm matches. Some rows have no size entry. The others give once, few or many, or a class for an expanded clone.

j_gene: TRBJ2-1
abundance: many
d_gene: TRBD2
v_gene: TRBV9
CDR3aa: CASSVAGGGGNEQFF
CDR3nt: TGTGCCAGCAGCGTAGCGGGGGGGGGAGGGAATGAGCAGTTCTTC

j_gene: TRBJ2-5
abundance: many
d_gene: -
v_gene: TRBV3-1
CDR3aa: CASTPGGETQYF
CDR3nt: TGTGCCAGCACCCCCGGTGGAGAGACCCAGTACTTC

j_gene: TRBJ2-3
abundance: many
d_gene: -
v_gene: TRBV19
CDR3aa: CASSMNGGGTDTQYF
CDR3nt: TGTGCCAGTAGTATGAATGGCGGGGGCACAGATACGCAGTATTTT

j_gene: TRBJ1-4
abundance: many
d_gene: -
v_gene: TRBV30
CDR3aa: CAWSIRTTNEKLFF
CDR3nt: TGTGCCTGGTCGATCAGGACAACTAATGAAAAACTGTTTTTT

j_gene: TRBJ2-3
abundance: -
d_gene: -
v_gene: TRBV20-1
CDR3aa: CSVEPSTDTQYF
CDR3nt: TGCAGTGTAGAACCTAGCACAGATACGCAGTATTTT

j_gene: TRBJ2-5
abundance: -
d_gene: -
v_gene: TRBV24-1
CDR3aa: CATSDMTRGETQYF
CDR3nt: TGTGCCACCAGTGATATGACCAGGGGAGAGACCCAGTACTTC

j_gene: TRBJ2-1
abundance: few
d_gene: -
v_gene: TRBV20-1
CDR3aa: CSARAERPYTEQFF
CDR3nt: TGCAGTGCTAGAGCGGAGCGGCCCTACACTGAGCAGTTCTTC

j_gene: TRBJ2-2
abundance: -
d_gene: TRBD1
v_gene: TRBV30
CDR3aa: CAWSVGRTGTNTGELFF
CDR3nt: TGTGCCTGGAGTGTAGGGCGGACAGGCACGAACACCGGGGAGCTGTTTTTT

j_gene: TRBJ2-5
abundance: many
d_gene: -
v_gene: TRBV2
CDR3aa: CASSELGGPGETQYF
CDR3nt: TGTGCCAGCAGTGAATTGGGGGGGCCGGGAGAGACCCAGTACTTC

j_gene: TRBJ2-7
abundance: many
d_gene: -
v_gene: TRBV30
CDR3aa: CAWSVPGRKYEQYF
CDR3nt: TGTGCCTGGAGTGTACCGGGCAGAAAATACGAGCAGTACTTC

j_gene: TRBJ1-2
abundance: -
d_gene: -
v_gene: TRBV12-3/TRBV12-4
CDR3aa: CVSPGGYTF
CDR3nt: TGTGTGAGTCCCGGGGGCTACACCTTC

j_gene: TRBJ1-5
abundance: -
d_gene: -
v_gene: TRBV2
CDR3aa: CASSRTKANQPQHF
CDR3nt: TGTGCCAGCAGTAGGACCAAAGCCAATCAGCCCCAGCATTTT

j_gene: TRBJ1-4
abundance: -
d_gene: TRBD1
v_gene: TRBV6-1
CDR3aa: CASSEGTSTGIDEKLFF
CDR3nt: TGTGCCAGCAGTGAAGGGACTTCGACAGGGATCGATGAAAAACTGTTTTTT

j_gene: TRBJ1-6
abundance: many
d_gene: -
v_gene: TRBV6-5
CDR3aa: CASRPRALGTPLHF
CDR3nt: TGTGCCAGCAGACCCCGGGCTCTCGGTACACCCCTCCACTTT

j_gene: TRBJ2-5
abundance: many
d_gene: TRBD1
v_gene: TRBV7-9
CDR3aa: CASSTGTEETQYF
CDR3nt: TGTGCCAGCAGCACCGGGACAGAAGAGACCCAGTACTTC

j_gene: TRBJ1-1
abundance: -
d_gene: -
v_gene: TRBV10-3
CDR3aa: CATRDRLSRNTEAFF
CDR3nt: TGTGCCACCAGAGACAGGCTTAGTCGGAACACTGAAGCTTTCTTT

j_gene: TRBJ2-1
abundance: many
d_gene: TRBD2
v_gene: TRBV4-1
CDR3aa: CASSLSSSGSYNEQFF
CDR3nt: TGCGCCAGCAGCCTCTCATCTAGCGGGAGTTACAATGAGCAGTTCTTC

j_gene: TRBJ1-5
abundance: once
d_gene: -
v_gene: TRBV9
CDR3aa: CASSVSSSGMAPTSNQPQHF
CDR3nt: TGTGCCAGCAGCGTAAGTTCTAGCGGGATGGCTCCTACGAGCAATCAGCCCCAGCATTTT

j_gene: TRBJ2-1
abundance: many
d_gene: -
v_gene: TRBV5-8
CDR3aa: CASSFRSPGGGKFF
CDR3nt: TGTGCCAGCAGCTTTAGGTCCCCCGGCGGAGGCAAGTTCTTC

j_gene: TRBJ2-1
abundance: few
d_gene: TRBD2
v_gene: TRBV11-3
CDR3aa: CASSLVGGASGRAGYNEQFF
CDR3nt: TGTGCCAGCAGCTTAGTGGGGGGGGCTAGCGGGAGGGCCGGGTACAATGAGCAGTTCTTC

j_gene: TRBJ2-7
abundance: many
d_gene: -
v_gene: TRBV2
CDR3aa: CASSEGSGGPDSYEQYF
CDR3nt: TGTGCCAGCAGTGAGGGGTCGGGGGGCCCCGACTCCTACGAGCAGTACTTC

j_gene: TRBJ2-2
abundance: many
d_gene: -
v_gene: TRBV4-2
CDR3aa: CASNEAGLNTGELFF
CDR3nt: TGTGCCAGCAACGAGGCAGGCTTGAACACCGGGGAGCTGTTTTTT

j_gene: TRBJ2-7
abundance: -
d_gene: TRBD1
v_gene: TRBV20-1
CDR3aa: CSARDRDRVHEQHF
CDR3nt: TGCAGTGCTAGAGATCGCGACAGGGTCCACGAGCAGCACTTC

j_gene: TRBJ2-2
abundance: many
d_gene: TRBD2
v_gene: TRBV7-3
CDR3aa: CASSFLTSGANTGELFF
CDR3nt: TGTGCCAGCAGCTTCTTAACTAGCGGGGCGAACACCGGGGAGCTGTTTTTT

j_gene: TRBJ1-2
abundance: -
d_gene: -
v_gene: TRBV27
CDR3aa: CASSLLGASGYTF
CDR3nt: TGTGCCAGCAGTTTATTGGGGGCGTCTGGCTACACCTTC

j_gene: TRBJ2-1
abundance: many
d_gene: -
v_gene: TRBV7-9
CDR3aa: CASSAQVSSYNEQFF
CDR3nt: TGTGCCAGCAGCGCGCAGGTTAGCTCCTACAATGAGCAGTTCTTC

j_gene: TRBJ2-7
abundance: many
d_gene: TRBD2
v_gene: TRBV6-5
CDR3aa: CASRGSGGSHSYEQYF
CDR3nt: TGTGCCAGCCGAGGCTCCGGCGGGAGTCATTCCTACGAGCAGTACTTC

j_gene: TRBJ1-1
abundance: few
d_gene: -
v_gene: TRBV5-5
CDR3aa: CASSLEGAKTEAFF
CDR3nt: TGTGCCAGCAGCTTGGAAGGGGCGAAGACTGAAGCTTTCTTT

j_gene: TRBJ1-2
abundance: many
d_gene: -
v_gene: TRBV27
CDR3aa: CASMGQGLGYTF
CDR3nt: TGTGCCAGCATGGGTCAGGGTTTAGGCTACACCTTC

j_gene: TRBJ1-2
abundance: many
d_gene: -
v_gene: TRBV3-1
CDR3aa: CASSQRAGENLYGYTF
CDR3nt: TGTGCCAGCAGCCAAAGGGCAGGGGAAAATCTCTATGGCTACACCTTC

j_gene: TRBJ2-3
abundance: many
d_gene: -
v_gene: TRBV4-3
CDR3aa: CASSQSLSYDTQYF
CDR3nt: TGCGCCAGCAGCCAGAGTTTGAGCTACGATACGCAGTATTTT

j_gene: TRBJ2-2
abundance: many
d_gene: TRBD1
v_gene: TRBV5-1
CDR3aa: CASGIQGRGTGELFF
CDR3nt: TGCGCCAGCGGTATACAGGGGCGAGGCACCGGGGAGCTGTTTTTT

j_gene: TRBJ1-2
abundance: -
d_gene: -
v_gene: TRBV6-1
CDR3aa: CASSPMGPGGYTF
CDR3nt: TGTGCCAGCAGTCCAATGGGTCCGGGAGGCTACACCTTC

j_gene: TRBJ2-5
abundance: -
d_gene: -
v_gene: TRBV6-5
CDR3aa: CASSLVGSAGETQYF
CDR3nt: TGTGCCAGCAGTCTCGTTGGCTCCGCCGGAGAGACCCAGTACTTC